Listed below are T cell receptor beta chains from one sample, sequenced in a study of cytomegalovirus exposure and HLA in healthy donors. The data were produced by immunoSEQ multiplex PCR, yet TCRdb's version contains in-frame clones alone and is incomplete. The table includes 150,000 to 250,000 clones, 65% to 90% detected once. Source material: PBMCs. These receptors originate from a woman in her forties or fifties in good health and CMV-seronegative. CDR3s leave out the opening cysteine and the closing phenylalanine or tryptophan.

v_call	cdr3_aa
TRBV6-5	ASSLDRDYGYT
TRBV6-1	ASSGGFAYEQY
TRBV2	ASSEWSYEQY
TRBV27	ASSIAGASYEQY
TRBV28	ASSLLLGDYVYT
TRBV15	ATSRRQTQGETQY
TRBV28	ASSLWGQLYYGYT
TRBV10-3	AISPRYTDTQY
TRBV27	ASSYPGQAQH
TRBV6-1	ASSVARIQNTGELF
TRBV6-5	ASSPRGAVYEQY
TRBV5-1	ASSLGDRGGNQPQH
TRBV18	ASSPRGASYNEQF
TRBV27	ASSFTGDEAF
TRBV6-1	ASSPRLAAYEQY
TRBV27	ASSPNYNEQF
TRBV7-9	SSSLAPVETQY
TRBV18	ASSPAGDSGNTIY
TRBV30	ACAYIPNTEAF
TRBV28	ASSPRGATSGQETQY
TRBV19	ASRVGLTANEKLF
TRBV28	ASSFNSGNTIY
TRBV28	ASSLGTSGRAIYIQY
TRBV7-2	ASSLGWTSGSIDEQF
TRBV27	ASSPRTGDNEQF
TRBV15	ATSRETQRNQETQY
TRBV6-6	ASRKGGGSYNEQF
TRBV4-2	ASSQKADRGGNTEAF
TRBV7-6	ASSLSVNQPQH
TRBV2	ASSETGPAYEQY
TRBV27	ASSLSGRGLYEQY
TRBV25-1	ASSEEGQLLFNEKLF
TRBV4-1	ASSPIPGTTGEFNEQF
TRBV6-5	ASGFLPREQY
TRBV7-9	SSSLVGTGSPGANVLT
TRBV6-5	ASSEGQVYGYT
TRBV4-3	ASSRAPNTEAF
TRBV28	ASSFSGNYGYT
TRBV19	ASRLAGADTQY
TRBV7-2	ASSTYRDIQH
TRBV5-1	ASSLGQEETQY
TRBV7-9	SSSLELPTAGYT
TRBV28	ASSPIGQGKTQY
TRBV5-1	ASRRLAGEYEQY
TRBV10-3	AIRSGTGRDTQY
TRBV30	AWRRTGPGGYT
TRBV28	ASSLVVSGRPGNEQF
TRBV19	ASSTRTSQETQY
TRBV29-1	SVDRGYNEQF
TRBV12-5	ASGPWASGTYEQY
TRBV28	ASGSGGSDSHNYGYT
TRBV18	ASSPGTGQETQY
TRBV27	ASSLGLTGSNSPLH
TRBV5-6	ASRLAGGPLGEQF
TRBV19	ASSPGQGLYGELF
TRBV28	ASSFPTEFAGNTIY
TRBV19	ASSIVGAAYNEQF
TRBV7-2	ASSLAGGSNEQF
TRBV28	ASNSPTGGDQPQH
TRBV29-1	SVVGTSTEAF